These 2 T cell receptor beta chains share one sample of origin, sequenced in a study of blood T cell repertoires in COVID-19 (dated by TCRdb to 2019 to 2021). Libraries were prepared through the immunoSEQ multiplex PCR assay. TCRdb provides this immuneACCESS table in a form limited to in-frame rearrangements. Some clones are lacking; in checked studies, under half of them reflect an unresolved V gene, and why the rest are absent is not known. The sample yields hundreds of thousands of clones; around 88% were counted once. The ten most abundant clones make up about 4.6% of the sample. Material for sequencing was peripheral blood. The receptors come from a man in his forties with acute or convalescent COVID-19.

The chain is built from TRBV3-1 (or the pseudogene TRBV3-2) and TRBJ2-2, with TRBD2 matching 10 bases. The CDR3 sequence is 17 residues long. J was trimmed by 7 bases and V by 4 bases; bases with no gene match: 12. Germline CDR1 reads LGHDT; CDR2 reads YNNKEL (reference sequence). The CDR3 region has the DNA TGTGCCAGCAGCCCCACGTGGGCTAGCGGGGGCGGCGGGGAGCTGTTTTTT. Its translation: CASSPTWASGGGGELFF.

The chain uses TRBV5-1 and TRBJ1-2; D gene ambiguous. This CDR3 is built from 13 residues. V was shortened by 0 bases and J by 8 bases, with 11 bases between the two germline ends. Germline CDR1 reads SGHRS; CDR2 reads YFSETQ. The chain's CDR3 is CASSLDPNRGYTF. In DNA form, the CDR3 reads TGCGCCAGCAGCTTGGATCCCAATCGGGGCTACACCTTC.